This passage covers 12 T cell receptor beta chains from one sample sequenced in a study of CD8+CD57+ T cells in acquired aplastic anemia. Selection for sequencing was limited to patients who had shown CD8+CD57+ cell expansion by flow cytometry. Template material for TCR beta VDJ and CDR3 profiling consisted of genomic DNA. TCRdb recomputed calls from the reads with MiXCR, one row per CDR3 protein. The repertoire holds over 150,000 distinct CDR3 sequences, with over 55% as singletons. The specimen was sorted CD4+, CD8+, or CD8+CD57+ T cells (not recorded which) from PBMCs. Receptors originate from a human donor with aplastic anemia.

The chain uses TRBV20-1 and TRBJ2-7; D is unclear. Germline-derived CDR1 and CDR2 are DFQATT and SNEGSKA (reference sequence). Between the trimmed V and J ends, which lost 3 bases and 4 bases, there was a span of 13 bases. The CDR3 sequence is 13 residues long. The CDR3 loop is CSASSSQVYEQYF. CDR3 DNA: TGCAGTGCTAGCTCTTCGCAGGTTTACGAGCAGTACTTC.

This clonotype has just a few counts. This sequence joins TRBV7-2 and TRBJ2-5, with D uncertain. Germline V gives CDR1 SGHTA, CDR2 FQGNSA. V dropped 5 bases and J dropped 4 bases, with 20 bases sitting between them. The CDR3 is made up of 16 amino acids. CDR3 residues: CASSMGLSNTAETQYF. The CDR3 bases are TGTGCCAGCAGCATGGGTTTGAGCAACACAGCAGAGACCCAGTACTTC.

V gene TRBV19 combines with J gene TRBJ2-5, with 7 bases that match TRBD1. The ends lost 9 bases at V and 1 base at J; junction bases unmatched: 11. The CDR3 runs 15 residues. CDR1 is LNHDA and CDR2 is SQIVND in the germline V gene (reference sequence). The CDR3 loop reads CASRALTGTQETQYF. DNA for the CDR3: TGTGCCAGCAGGGCCTTGACAGGGACCCAAGAGACCCAGTACTTC.

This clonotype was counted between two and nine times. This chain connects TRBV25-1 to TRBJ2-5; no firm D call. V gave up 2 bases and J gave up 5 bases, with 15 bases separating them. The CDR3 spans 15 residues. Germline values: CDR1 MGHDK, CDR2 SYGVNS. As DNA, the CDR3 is TGTGCCAGCAGTGAAACCGTGGGTCTGGCGGAGACCCAGTACTTC. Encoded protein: CASSETVGLAETQYF.

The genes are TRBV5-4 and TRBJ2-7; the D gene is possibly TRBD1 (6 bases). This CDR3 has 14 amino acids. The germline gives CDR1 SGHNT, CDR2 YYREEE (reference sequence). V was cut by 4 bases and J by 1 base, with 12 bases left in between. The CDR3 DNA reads TGTGCCAGCAGCCTGGAAAGGGGGTCCTACGAGCAGTACTTC. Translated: CASSLERGSYEQYF.

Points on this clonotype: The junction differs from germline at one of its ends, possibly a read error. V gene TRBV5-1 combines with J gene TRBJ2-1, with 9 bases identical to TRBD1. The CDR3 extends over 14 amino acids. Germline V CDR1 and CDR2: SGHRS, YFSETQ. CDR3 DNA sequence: TGTGCCAGCAGCGGATGGACAGGGGATTACGAGCAGTTCTTC. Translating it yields CASSGWTGDYEQFF.

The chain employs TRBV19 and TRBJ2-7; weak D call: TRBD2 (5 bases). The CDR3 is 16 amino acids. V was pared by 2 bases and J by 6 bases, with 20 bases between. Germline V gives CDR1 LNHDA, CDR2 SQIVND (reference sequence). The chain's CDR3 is CASSITGSLRYGEQYF. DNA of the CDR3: TGTGCCAGTAGTATAACGGGATCTCTTAGGTACGGCGAGCAGTACTTC.

CDR3 bases: TGTGCCAGCAGCTTAATGGGGGGTACTGAAGCTTTCTTT. It specifies CASSLMGGTEAFF. The chain carries TRBV7-9 and TRBJ1-1, with a possible D match to TRBD1 (5 bases). This CDR3 region has 13 residues. Germline CDR1 SEHNR, CDR2 FQNEAQ (reference sequence). V lost 2 bases to trimming and J lost 5 bases, with 9 bases between them.

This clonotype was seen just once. For the CDR3, the DNA is TGTGCCAGCAGCGCCGGGGTCAGGGGCGAGCAGTACTTC. Translated, it gives CASSAGVRGEQYF. The rearrangement uses TRBV7-3 and TRBJ2-7; maybe TRBD1 (6 bases). Trimming removed 5 bases at V and 6 bases at J, with 14 bases between. The CDR3 totals 13 residues. In germline, CDR1 is SGHTA, CDR2 FQGTGA.

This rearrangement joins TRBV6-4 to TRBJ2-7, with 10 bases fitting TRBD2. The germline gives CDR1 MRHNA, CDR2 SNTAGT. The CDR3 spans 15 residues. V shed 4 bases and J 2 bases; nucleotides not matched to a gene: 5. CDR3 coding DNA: TGTGCCAGCAGTGGCGATAGCGGGGGGCCCTACGAGCAGTACTTC. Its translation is CASSGDSGGPYEQYF.

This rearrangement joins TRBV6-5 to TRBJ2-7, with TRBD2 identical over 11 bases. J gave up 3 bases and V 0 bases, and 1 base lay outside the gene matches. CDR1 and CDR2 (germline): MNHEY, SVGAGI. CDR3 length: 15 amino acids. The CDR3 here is CASSYSLAGGYEQYF. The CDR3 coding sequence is TGTGCCAGCAGTTACTCGCTAGCGGGAGGCTACGAGCAGTACTTC.

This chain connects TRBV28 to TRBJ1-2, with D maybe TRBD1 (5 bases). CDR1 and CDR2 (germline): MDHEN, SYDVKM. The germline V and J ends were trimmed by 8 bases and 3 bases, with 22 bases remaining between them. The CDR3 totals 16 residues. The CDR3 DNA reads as TGTGCCAGCCAACCCGGGACGGCAACGGAGTACTATGGCTACACCTTC. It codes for CASQPGTATEYYGYTF.